This T cell receptor (beta chain) was identified in a study of shared clonotypes between healthy human individuals. Sequencing used immunoSEQ multiplex PCR; TCRdb keeps in-frame clones, though not all of them. In the table there are about 500,000 clones, 60% to 80% of which are singletons. Study observations and caveats: Clonotype sharing among donors, it was expected, would be affected by sequencing depth.

V was shortened by 1 base and J by 2 bases, with 15 bases between the two germline ends. CDR1 and CDR2 (germline): SEHNR, FQNEAQ (reference sequence). The CDR3 is made up of 16 amino acids. This clone came up once. Its specificity is unknown. This sequence may be a read error, since a much larger clone differs from it by one base. This clonotype was sampled from a middle-aged woman in good health. Some clones in this sample may be carry-over from other donors' samples. This chain links TRBV7-9 with TRBJ2-7; no firm D call. Source material: PBMCs. The CDR3 here is CASSLGGMGFTYEQYF. The CDR3 nucleotides are TGTGCCAGCAGCTTAGGCGGTATGGGCTTTACCTACGAGCAGTACTTC.